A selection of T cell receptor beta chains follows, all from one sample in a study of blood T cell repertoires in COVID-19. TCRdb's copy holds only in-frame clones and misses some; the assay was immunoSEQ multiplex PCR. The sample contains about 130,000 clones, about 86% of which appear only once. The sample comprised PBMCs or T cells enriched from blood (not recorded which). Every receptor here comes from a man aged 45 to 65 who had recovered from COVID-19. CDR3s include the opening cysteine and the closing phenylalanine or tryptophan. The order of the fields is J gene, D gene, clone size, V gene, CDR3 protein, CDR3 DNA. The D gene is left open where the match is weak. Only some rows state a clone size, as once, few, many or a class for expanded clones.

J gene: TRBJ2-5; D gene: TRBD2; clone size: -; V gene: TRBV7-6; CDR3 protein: CASSWGLAVQETQYF; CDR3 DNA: TGTGCCAGCAGTTGGGGACTAGCGGTTCAAGAGACCCAGTACTTC
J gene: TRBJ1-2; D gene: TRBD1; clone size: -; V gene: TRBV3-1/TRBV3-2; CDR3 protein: CASSQGTGRRGIGYTF; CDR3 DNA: TGTGCCAGCAGCCAAGGGACAGGGAGAAGAGGAATCGGCTACACCTTC
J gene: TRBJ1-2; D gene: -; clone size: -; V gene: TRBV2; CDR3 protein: CASSEVGRMYGYTF; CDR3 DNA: TGTGCCAGCAGTGAAGTAGGCAGGATGTATGGCTACACCTTC
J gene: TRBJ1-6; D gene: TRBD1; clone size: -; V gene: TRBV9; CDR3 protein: CASTDRTGGRNSPLHF; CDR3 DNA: TGTGCCAGCACCGACCGGACAGGGGGCAGGAATTCACCCCTCCACTTT
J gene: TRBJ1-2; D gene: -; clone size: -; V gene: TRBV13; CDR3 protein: CASSFFEGDYGYTF; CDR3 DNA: TGTGCCAGCAGCTTTTTCGAGGGCGACTATGGCTACACCTTC
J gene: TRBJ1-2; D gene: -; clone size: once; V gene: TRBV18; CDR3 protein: CASSPPAGDGYTF; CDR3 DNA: TGTGCCAGCTCACCACCCGCCGGAGACGGCTACACCTTC
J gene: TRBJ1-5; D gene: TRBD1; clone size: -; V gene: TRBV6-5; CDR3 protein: CASSWGQGGNQPQHF; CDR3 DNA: TGTGCCAGCAGTTGGGGACAGGGTGGCAATCAGCCCCAGCATTTT
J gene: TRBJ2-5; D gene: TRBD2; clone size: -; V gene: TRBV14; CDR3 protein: CASSQDRGTRQETQYF; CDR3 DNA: TGTGCCAGCAGCCAAGATAGAGGGACTAGGCAAGAGACCCAGTACTTC
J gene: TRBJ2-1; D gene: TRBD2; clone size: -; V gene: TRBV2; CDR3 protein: CASSSSGRGGNEQFF; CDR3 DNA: TGTGCCAGCTCTTCCTCGGGGCGGGGGGGCAATGAGCAGTTCTTC
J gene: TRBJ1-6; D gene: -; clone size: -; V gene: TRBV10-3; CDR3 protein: CAISEGRFSSPLHF; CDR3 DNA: TGTGCCATCAGTGAGGGCAGATTTTCCTCACCCCTCCACTTT
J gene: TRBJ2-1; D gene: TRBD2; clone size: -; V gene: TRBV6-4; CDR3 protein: CASSDRGEGYNEQFF; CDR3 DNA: TGTGCCAGCAGTGACCGAGGGGAGGGTTACAATGAGCAGTTCTTC
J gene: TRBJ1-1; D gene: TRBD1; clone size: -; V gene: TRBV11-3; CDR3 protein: CASSLEGLGTGLNTEAFF; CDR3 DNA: TGTGCCAGCAGCTTAGAGGGCCTCGGGACAGGGTTGAACACTGAAGCTTTCTTT
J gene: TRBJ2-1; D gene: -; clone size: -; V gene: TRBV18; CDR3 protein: CASSPGGSRSYNEQFF; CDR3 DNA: TGTGCCAGCTCACCAGGGGGCTCCCGGTCCTACAATGAGCAGTTCTTC
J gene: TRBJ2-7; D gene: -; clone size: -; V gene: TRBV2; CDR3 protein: CASSEVAGGYEQYF; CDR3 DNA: TGTGCCAGCAGTGAAGTCGCAGGGGGGTACGAGCAGTACTTC
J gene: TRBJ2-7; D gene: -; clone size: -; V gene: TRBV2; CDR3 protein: CASSLRDQGQSREQYF; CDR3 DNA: TGTGCCAGCAGTTTGAGGGACCAAGGACAGTCTCGGGAGCAGTACTTC
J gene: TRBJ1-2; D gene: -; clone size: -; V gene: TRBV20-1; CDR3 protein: CSARGGYGYTF; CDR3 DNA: TGCAGTGCTAGAGGCGGGTATGGCTACACCTTC
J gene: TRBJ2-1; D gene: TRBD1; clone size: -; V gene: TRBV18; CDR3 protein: CASSVDRVFHNEQFF; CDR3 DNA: TGTGCCAGCTCAGTCGACAGGGTCTTCCACAATGAGCAGTTCTTC
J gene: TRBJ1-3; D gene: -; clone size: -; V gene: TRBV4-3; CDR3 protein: CASSQDRIAGNTIYF; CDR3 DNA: TGCGCCAGCAGCCAAGATCGCATAGCTGGAAACACCATATATTTT
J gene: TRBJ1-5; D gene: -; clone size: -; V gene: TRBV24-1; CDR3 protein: CATSAAGSNQPQHF; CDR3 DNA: TGTGCCACCAGTGCGGCAGGGTCCAATCAGCCCCAGCATTTT
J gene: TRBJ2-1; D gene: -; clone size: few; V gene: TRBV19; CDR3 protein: CASSIGLSRSNEQFF; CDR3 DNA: TGTGCCAGTAGTATCGGACTGTCGCGGAGCAATGAGCAGTTCTTC
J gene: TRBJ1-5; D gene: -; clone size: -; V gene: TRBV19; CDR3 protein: CASSIQDSQPQHF; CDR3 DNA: TGTGCCAGTAGTATCCAGGATTCTCAGCCCCAGCATTTT
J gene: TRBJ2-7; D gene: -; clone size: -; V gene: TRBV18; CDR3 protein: CASSSPGEVGNF; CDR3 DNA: TGTGCCAGCTCATCTCCAGGGGAAGTCGGGAACTTC
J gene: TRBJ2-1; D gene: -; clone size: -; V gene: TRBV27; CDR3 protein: CASSFTSIHRSSYNEQFF; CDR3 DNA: TGTGCCAGCAGTTTCACCTCCATACACAGAAGCTCCTACAATGAGCAGTTCTTC
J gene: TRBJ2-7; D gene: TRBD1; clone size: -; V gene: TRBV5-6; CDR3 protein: CASSSDRTSYEQYF; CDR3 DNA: TGTGCCAGCAGCTCGGACAGGACTTCCTACGAGCAGTACTTC
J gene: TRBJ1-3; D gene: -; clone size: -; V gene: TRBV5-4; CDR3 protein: CASSLEEVGHLF; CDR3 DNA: TGTGCCAGCAGCTTGGAGGAAGTTGGACATCTGTTT
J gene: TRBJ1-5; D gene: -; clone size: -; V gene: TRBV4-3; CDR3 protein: CASSQDSGYSNQPQHF; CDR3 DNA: TGCGCCAGCAGCCAAGATTCCGGTTATAGCAATCAGCCCCAGCATTTT
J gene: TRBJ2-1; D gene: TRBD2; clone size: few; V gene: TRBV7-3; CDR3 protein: CASSLDRRGAYNEQFF; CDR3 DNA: TGTGCCAGCAGCTTAGATCGGCGGGGGGCATACAATGAGCAGTTCTTC
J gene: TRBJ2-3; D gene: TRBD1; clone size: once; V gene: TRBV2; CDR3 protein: CASSPGQGRTDTQYF; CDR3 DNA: TGTGCCAGCAGTCCGGGACAGGGGCGCACAGATACGCAGTATTTT
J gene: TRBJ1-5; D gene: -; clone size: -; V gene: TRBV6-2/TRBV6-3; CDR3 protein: CASSSSGMGSNQPQHF; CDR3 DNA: TGTGCCAGCAGTTCGTCAGGGATGGGTAGCAATCAGCCCCAGCATTTT
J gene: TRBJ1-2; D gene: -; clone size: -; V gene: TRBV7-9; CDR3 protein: CASSLDRGIYGYTF; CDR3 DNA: TGTGCCAGCAGCTTAGATCGGGGAATCTATGGCTACACCTTC
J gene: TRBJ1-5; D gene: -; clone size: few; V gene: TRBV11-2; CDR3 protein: CASGHSNQPQHF; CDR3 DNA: TGTGCCAGCGGGCATAGCAATCAGCCCCAGCATTTT
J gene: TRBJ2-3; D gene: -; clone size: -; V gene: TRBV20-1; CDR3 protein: CSARLDTQYF; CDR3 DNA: TGCAGTGCTAGACTAGATACGCAGTATTTT
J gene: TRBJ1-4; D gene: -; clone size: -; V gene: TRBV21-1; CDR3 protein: CASSLGWLETNEKLFF; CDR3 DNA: TGTGCCAGCAGCCTGGGTTGGTTGGAGACTAATGAAAAACTGTTTTTT
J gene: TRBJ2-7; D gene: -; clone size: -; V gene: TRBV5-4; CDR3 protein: CASSRTGPGNVYEQYF; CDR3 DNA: TGTGCCAGCAGCAGAACAGGGCCGGGGAACGTCTACGAGCAGTACTTC
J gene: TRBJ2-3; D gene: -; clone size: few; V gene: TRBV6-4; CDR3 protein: CASSDSRESSTDTQYF; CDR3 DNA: TGTGCCAGCAGTGACTCGCGGGAATCTAGCACAGATACGCAGTATTTT
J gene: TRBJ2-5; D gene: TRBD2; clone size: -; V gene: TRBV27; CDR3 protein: CASSYTSAVGTQYF; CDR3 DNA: TGTGCCAGCAGTTATACTAGCGCCGTCGGGACCCAGTACTTC
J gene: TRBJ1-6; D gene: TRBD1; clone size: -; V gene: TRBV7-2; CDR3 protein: CASSLGQGGLSPLHF; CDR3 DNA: TGTGCCAGCAGCTTAGGTCAGGGGGGACTCTCACCCCTCCACTTT
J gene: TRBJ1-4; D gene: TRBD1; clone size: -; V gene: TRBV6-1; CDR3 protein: CASSEVGRGRLTNEKLFF; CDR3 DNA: TGTGCCAGCAGTGAAGTTGGCAGGGGGCGCTTGACTAATGAAAAACTGTTTTTT
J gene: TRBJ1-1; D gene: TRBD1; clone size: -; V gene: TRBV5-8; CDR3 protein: CASSSQGFGTEAFF; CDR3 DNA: TGTGCCAGCAGCTCACAGGGGTTCGGCACTGAAGCTTTCTTT
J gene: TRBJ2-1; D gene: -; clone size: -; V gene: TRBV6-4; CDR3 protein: CASSPQGWGEQFF; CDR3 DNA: TGTGCCAGCAGTCCACAGGGATGGGGTGAGCAGTTCTTC
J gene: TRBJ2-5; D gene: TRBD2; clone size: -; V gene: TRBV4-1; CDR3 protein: CASSPGGQETQYF; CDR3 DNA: TGCGCCAGCAGCCCGGGGGGCCAAGAGACCCAGTACTTC
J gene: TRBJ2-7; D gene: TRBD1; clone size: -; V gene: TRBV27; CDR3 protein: CASSKPGTGGDEQYF; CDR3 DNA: TGTGCCAGCTCGAAACCGGGGACAGGGGGCGACGAGCAGTACTTC
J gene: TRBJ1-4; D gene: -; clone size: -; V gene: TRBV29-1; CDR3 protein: CSVDPGVEEKLFF; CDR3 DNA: TGCAGCGTTGATCCGGGGGTTGAGGAAAAACTGTTTTTT
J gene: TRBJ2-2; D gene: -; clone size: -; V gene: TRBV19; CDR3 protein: CASGPGILNTGELFF; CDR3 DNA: TGTGCCAGTGGCCCCGGGATATTGAACACCGGGGAGCTGTTTTTT
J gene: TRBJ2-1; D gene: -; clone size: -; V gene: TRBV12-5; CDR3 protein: CASRGGAYNEQFF; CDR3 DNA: TGTGCTAGTCGTGGAGGGGCCTACAATGAGCAGTTCTTC
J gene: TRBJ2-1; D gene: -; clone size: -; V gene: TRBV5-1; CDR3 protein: CASSARRSSYNEQFF; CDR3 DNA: TGCGCCAGCAGCGCCCGTAGGAGCTCCTACAATGAGCAGTTCTTC
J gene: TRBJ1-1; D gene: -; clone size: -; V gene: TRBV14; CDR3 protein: CASSQVFTEAFF; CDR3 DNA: TGTGCCAGCAGCCAAGTATTCACTGAAGCTTTCTTT
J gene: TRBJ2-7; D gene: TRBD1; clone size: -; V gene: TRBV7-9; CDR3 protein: CASSPRDRGSYEQYF; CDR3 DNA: TGTGCCAGCAGCCCCCGGGACAGGGGATCCTACGAGCAGTACTTC
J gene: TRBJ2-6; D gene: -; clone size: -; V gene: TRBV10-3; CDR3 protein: CAISDRSTGANVLTF; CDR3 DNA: TGTGCCATCAGTGACAGGTCCACTGGGGCCAACGTCCTGACTTTC
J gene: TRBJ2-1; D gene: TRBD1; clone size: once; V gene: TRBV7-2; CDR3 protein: CASSLGQGGVNEQFF; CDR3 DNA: TGTGCCAGCAGCTTAGGACAGGGGGGCGTCAATGAGCAGTTCTTC
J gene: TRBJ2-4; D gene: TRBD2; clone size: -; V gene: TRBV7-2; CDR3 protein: CASSPGTSGGALNIQYF; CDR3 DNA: TGTGCCAGCAGCCCGGGGACTAGCGGGGGGGCCCTGAACATTCAGTACTTC
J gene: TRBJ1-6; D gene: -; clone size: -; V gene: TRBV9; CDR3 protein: CASSVGQDSYNSPLHF; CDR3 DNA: TGTGCCAGCAGCGTAGGACAGGACTCCTATAATTCACCCCTCCACTTT